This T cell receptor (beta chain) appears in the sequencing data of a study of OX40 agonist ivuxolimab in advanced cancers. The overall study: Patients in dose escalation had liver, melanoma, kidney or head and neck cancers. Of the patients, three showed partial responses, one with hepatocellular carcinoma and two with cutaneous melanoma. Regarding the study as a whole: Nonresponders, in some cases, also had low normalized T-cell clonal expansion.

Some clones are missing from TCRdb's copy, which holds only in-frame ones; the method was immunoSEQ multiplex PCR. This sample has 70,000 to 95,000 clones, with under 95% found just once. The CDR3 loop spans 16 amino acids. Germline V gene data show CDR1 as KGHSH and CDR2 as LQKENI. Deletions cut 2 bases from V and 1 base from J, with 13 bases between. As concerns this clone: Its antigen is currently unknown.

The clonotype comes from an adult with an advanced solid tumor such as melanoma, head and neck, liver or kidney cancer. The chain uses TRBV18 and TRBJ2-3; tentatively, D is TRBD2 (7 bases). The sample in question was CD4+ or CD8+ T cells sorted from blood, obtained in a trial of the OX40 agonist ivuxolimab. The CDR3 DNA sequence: TGTGCCAGCTCACCAGGGGGGGCAGGGCGCACAGATACGCAGTATTTT. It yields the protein CASSPGGAGRTDTQYF.